A selection of T cell receptor beta chains follows, all from one sample in a study of cytomegalovirus exposure and HLA in healthy donors. Assay used: immunoSEQ multiplex PCR; TCRdb lists only in-frame clones, some missing. Counted here are 170,000 or so clones, 84% occurring once; the ten biggest clones make up around 4.9%. The sequencing sample was made of PBMCs. These receptors were taken from a girl aged 5 to 17 in good health and CMV-seropositive. CDR3s include the opening cysteine and the closing phenylalanine or tryptophan. The order of the fields is CDR3 length, clone size, D gene, J gene, V gene, CDR3 DNA, CDR3 protein. D genes are given only for firm matches. Clone size is shown for a subset of rows, as once, few, many or a class of expanded clone.

>11|few|.|TRBJ1-2|TRBV10-3
TGTGCCATCAGCCAGGGCGATGGCTACACCTTC
CAISQGDGYTF
>16|.|TRBD1|TRBJ2-7|TRBV2
TGTGCCAGCAGGGGTACCGGGACAGGACTGGGCTACGAGCAGTACTTC
CASRGTGTGLGYEQYF
>14|.|TRBD1|TRBJ1-1|TRBV2
TGTGCCAGCAGACCGGACAGGGGAGGCACTGAAGCTTTCTTT
CASRPDRGGTEAFF
>14|once|TRBD1|TRBJ2-1|TRBV7-9
TGTGCCAGCAGCGGACAGGGGGGAAACGATGAGCAGTTCTTC
CASSGQGGNDEQFF
>15|.|TRBD1|TRBJ1-5|TRBV7-6
TGTGCCAGCAGCACCGGACAGGGCATTGGTCAGCCCCAGCATTTT
CASSTGQGIGQPQHF
>15|.|.|TRBJ2-1|TRBV27
TGTGCCAGCAGTTTCAAGGACAACTCCTACAATGAGCAGTTCTTC
CASSFKDNSYNEQFF
>14|.|TRBD1|TRBJ2-7|TRBV6-1
TGTGCCAGCAGTACCGGGACAGGGGGCCTCGAGCAGTACTTC
CASSTGTGGLEQYF
>13|.|.|TRBJ2-3|TRBV18
TGTGCCAGCTCACCAAGGGGGACAGATACGCAGTATTTT
CASSPRGTDTQYF
>16|.|.|TRBJ1-2|TRBV5-1
TGCGCCAGCAGCTTGGCCGATAGGACAGCTCCCTATGGCTACACCTTC
CASSLADRTAPYGYTF
>15|.|.|TRBJ1-2|TRBV7-8
TGTGCCAGCAGCTTATTGACCACAGGGAACTATGGCTACACCTTC
CASSLLTTGNYGYTF
>14|.|TRBD2|TRBJ2-1|TRBV6-4
TGTGCCGGGAAGACTAGCGCCTCAAGCGATGAGCAGTTCTTC
CAGKTSASSDEQFF
>17|.|.|TRBJ1-3|TRBV19
TGTGCCAGTACCGGGGGGGTGTCGGGGCTCGCTGGAAACACCATATATTTT
CASTGGVSGLAGNTIYF
>15|.|.|TRBJ1-3|TRBV5-6
TGTGCCAGCAGCTTGTCACAGAACTCTGGAAACACCATATATTTT
CASSLSQNSGNTIYF
>14|.|TRBD1|TRBJ2-1|TRBV27
TGTGCCAGCAGCCACACCCTGACAGGGGGTGAGCAGTTCTTC
CASSHTLTGGEQFF
>15|.|TRBD1|TRBJ2-7|TRBV5-8
TGTGCCAGCAGTAAAGTGCGACAGGGGTCCTACGAGCAGTACTTC
CASSKVRQGSYEQYF
>13|.|TRBD1|TRBJ2-2|TRBV7-6
TGTGCCAGCAGCGCCGGACAGGGGGCATGGCTGTTTTTT
CASSAGQGAWLFF